This T cell receptor (beta chain) was profiled in a study of radiation and T cells in renal cell carcinoma. Time point of the sample: blood 4 weeks post-SBRT, at nephrectomy. The treatment: 15 Gy SBRT to primary tumor, nephrectomy 4 weeks later. Profiling relied on immunoSEQ multiplex PCR, and the TCRdb table lists in-frame clones only, not all of them. The sample has over 90,000 clones, roughly 88% seen once. Germline V gives CDR1 KGHSH, CDR2 LQKENI. V was cut by 2 bases and J by 1 base, with 8 bases left in between. There are 14 residues in the CDR3. The rearrangement joins TRBV18 to TRBJ1-1; D remains ambiguous. The input for sequencing was blood, taken from a patient whose treatment included radiotherapy and nephrectomy. The receptor was derived from a man in his 60s with renal cell carcinoma. The CDR3 DNA sequence: TGTGCCAGCTCACCAAACCGACCGAACACTGAAGCTTTCTTT. Translating it yields CASSPNRPNTEAFF.